These 14 T cell receptor beta chains originate from one sample sequenced in a study of cytomegalovirus exposure and HLA in healthy donors. PCR used 60 Vbeta primers and 13 Jbeta primers. Clones were sequenced by immunoSEQ multiplex PCR, and TCRdb holds only the in-frame ones, with some missing. The sample records under 200,000 clones, around 75% being singletons. Sample: PBMCs. The receptors were gathered from a male donor in good health and CMV-seropositive.

The chain is built from TRBV11-1 and TRBJ2-4, with D maybe TRBD1 (5 bases). Germline assignment: CDR1 SGHAT and CDR2 FQDESV (reference sequence). Trimming removed 5 bases from V and 0 bases from J, with 14 bases in between. The CDR3 consists of 16 residues. The CDR3 nucleotides are TGTGCCAGCAGCGCGACAGTTACGCTAGCCAAAAACATTCAGTACTTC. Its protein product is CASSATVTLAKNIQYF.

The chain couples TRBV7-3 to TRBJ2-7; TRBD2 agrees at 9 bases. V shed 1 base, J shed 5 bases, and the junction held 6 bases outside the gene matches. Germline CDR1 SGHTA, CDR2 FQGTGA. The CDR3 runs to 15 residues. CDR3: CASSLIAGVLNEQYF. The CDR3 DNA is TGTGCCAGCAGCTTAATAGCGGGAGTTTTAAACGAGCAGTACTTC.

The rearrangement links TRBV19 to TRBJ2-2, with TRBD2 identical over 8 bases. The germline V gene has CDR1 LNHDA and CDR2 SQIVND (reference sequence). This CDR3 has 15 amino acids. V lost 5 bases to trimming and J lost 6 bases; unmatched junction nucleotides: 8. The CDR3 sequence is CASSEGTRRAGELFF. CDR3 DNA: TGTGCCAGTAGTGAGGGGACTAGAAGGGCCGGGGAGCTGTTTTTT. Full variable domain (rest looked up from reference TRBV19 and TRBJ2-2): DGGITQSPKYLFRKEGQNVTLSCEQNLNHDAMYWYRQDPGQGLRLIYYSQIVNDFQKGDIAEGYSVSREKKESFPLTVTSAQKNPTAFYLCASSEGTRRAGELFFGEGSRLTVL.

The chain recombines TRBV7-2 with TRBJ2-3, with 8 bases that match TRBD2. Germline V CDR1 and CDR2: SGHTA, FQGNSA. The CDR3 covers 13 residues. V gave up 6 bases and J gave up 8 bases; unmatched junction bases: 7. The CDR3 region has the DNA TGTGCCAGCAGTTCCGGGGGGGTGGGTACGCAGTATTTT. This gives the protein CASSSGGVGTQYF.

This sequence joins TRBV25-1 and TRBJ1-5; a possible D gene is TRBD1 (5 bases). Germline V CDR1 and CDR2: MGHDK, SYGVNS. V was clipped by 2 bases and J by 2 bases, with 10 bases between them. This CDR3 is built from 15 residues. This CDR3 reads CASSEKGPGNQPQHF. CDR3 nucleotide sequence: TGTGCCAGCAGTGAAAAGGGGCCAGGCAATCAGCCCCAGCATTTT.

This clone showed up just a few times. The chain uses TRBV7-2 and TRBJ1-5; 9 bases line up with TRBD1. With V trimmed by 2 bases and J by 8 bases, 7 bases remained unmatched. The CDR3 consists of 15 residues. Looked up from germline, CDR1 is SGHTA and CDR2 is FQGNSA. CDR3 region: CASSLTPGQGKPQHF. Written as DNA, the CDR3 is TGTGCCAGCAGCTTAACTCCGGGACAGGGAAAGCCCCAGCATTTT.

The chain combines TRBV5-6 with TRBJ1-1, with D unresolved. The CDR3 covers 13 residues. Germline V lookup: CDR1 SGHDT, CDR2 YYEEEE. Trimming pared 4 bases from V and 2 bases from J, leaving 9 bases between. In DNA form, the CDR3 reads TGTGCCAGCAGCCGGGAAGTAAACACTGAAGCTTTCTTT. Translated, it gives CASSREVNTEAFF. Variable domain in full (rest from reference TRBV5-6 and TRBJ1-1): DAGVTQSPTHLIKTRGQQVTLRCSPKSGHDTVSWYQQALGQGPQFIFQYYEEEERQRGNFPDRFSGHQFPNYSSELNVNALLLGDSALYLCASSREVNTEAFFGQGTRLTVV.

The chain recombines TRBV7-2 with TRBJ1-3; TRBD1 might be the D (6 bases). The CDR3 extends over 12 amino acids. The ends were cut back, 4 bases at V and 6 bases at J, with 7 bases in the middle. Germline lookup yields CDR1 SGHTA and CDR2 FQGNSA. CDR3 residues: CASSYRENTIYF. The CDR3 DNA reads as TGTGCCAGCAGCTACAGGGAAAACACCATATATTTT.

This sequence joins TRBV28 and TRBJ2-3; 7 positions match TRBD2. The CDR3 is 15 residues long. The germline gives CDR1 MDHEN, CDR2 SYDVKM. Trimming cost V 2 bases and J 2 bases; bases outside gene matches: 4. CDR3 residues: CASSLPLADTDTQYF. DNA for the CDR3: TGTGCCAGCAGTTTACCGCTAGCGGACACAGATACGCAGTATTTT.

V gene TRBV6-1 combines with J gene TRBJ2-1; 7 bases are a match to TRBD2. Trimming cost V 6 bases and J 8 bases; bases outside gene matches: 10. The germline gives CDR1 MNHNS, CDR2 SASEGT. The CDR3 sequence is 14 residues long. The CDR3 DNA reads TGTGCCAGCAGAACCGGGACTACCGTCGATGAGCAGTTCTTC. Translating it yields CASRTGTTVDEQFF.

V usage is TRBV6-1 and J usage is TRBJ2-5, with 11 positions matching TRBD1. V lost 3 bases to trimming and J lost 11 bases; unmatched junction nucleotides: 8. The germline V gene has CDR1 MNHNS and CDR2 SASEGT. This CDR3 has 14 amino acids. CDR3 in amino acids: CASSEPGQGERQYF. CDR3 DNA: TGTGCCAGCAGTGAGCCGGGACAGGGGGAACGGCAGTACTTC.

The chain has TRBV2 and TRBJ2-7; 8 nucleotides align to TRBD2. V was pared by 7 bases and J by 4 bases, with 9 bases of the junction left unmatched. The CDR3 consists of 14 residues. CDR1 is SNHLY and CDR2 is FYNNEI in the germline V gene. DNA for the CDR3: TGTGCCAGCAAAAGCGGGAGTATTCGGTACGAGCAGTACTTC. Amino acids: CASKSGSIRYEQYF.

A remark on this clone: Relative to the germline gene, one junction end is altered; a read error may explain this. V gene TRBV4-3 combines with J gene TRBJ1-1; a possible D gene is TRBD1 (6 bases). The CDR3 has 15 amino acids. Germline values: CDR1 LGHNA, CDR2 YSLEER. As DNA, the CDR3 is TGCGCCAGCAGCCAAGTTAGGGGGTTGAATACTGAAGCTTTCTTT. Its translation is CASSQVRGLNTEAFF.

In nucleotides, the CDR3 is TGTGCCAGCGCTGTGGCCGGACTACCCACAGATACGCAGTATTTT. It codes for CASAVAGLPTDTQYF. This chain uses TRBV6-5 with TRBJ2-3, with D possibly matching TRBD2 (6 bases). V dropped 8 bases and J dropped 2 bases, with 17 bases sitting between them. Germline CDR1 is MNHEY and CDR2 is SVGAGI. The CDR3 consists of 15 residues.